This TCR beta chain was sequenced during a study of cytomegalovirus exposure and HLA in healthy donors. Each donor was healthy, and each was a bone marrow donor. V trimming: 1 base; J trimming: 8 bases; junction bases outside the gene matches: 12. Germline V gene lookup returns CDR1 SGHTA and CDR2 FQGTGA. The CDR3 is 17 amino acids. General observations from the study: It is likely that the observed cluster of highly shared sequence variants was a sequencing artifact. Excluded: some indistinguishable V segments such as TRBV6-2 and TRBV6-3.

Details on this clone: Antigen: not known.

PCR amplification relied on 60 Vbeta primers (plus 13 Jbeta primers). Method: immunoSEQ multiplex PCR; TCRdb's copy keeps in-frame clones and lacks some. This table has over 200,000 clones, approximately 80% appearing once. This clonotype originated in a male donor in good health and CMV-seronegative. The gene calls are TRBV7-3 and TRBJ2-1, with 9 bases lining up with TRBD2. The sequencing input was PBMCs. The CDR3 DNA reads as TGTGCCAGCAGCTTAAGTCCTCTTAGCGGGAGTGGCGATGAGCAGTTCTTC. Its translation is CASSLSPLSGSGDEQFF. Full variable domain (outside the CDR3, taken from reference TRBV7-3 and TRBJ2-1): GAGVSQTPSNKVTEKGKYVELRCDPISGHTALYWYRQSLGQGPEFLIYFQGTGAADDSGLPNDRFFAVRPEGSVSTLKIQRTERGDSAVYLCASSLSPLSGSGDEQFFGPGTRLTVL.